The 29 T cell receptor beta chains listed next were all sequenced from one sample in a study of cytomegalovirus exposure and HLA in healthy donors. The primer mix had 60 Vbeta and 13 Jbeta primers. Profiled with immunoSEQ multiplex PCR; TCRdb holds only in-frame clones, not every one. The data contain about 130,000 clones, around 80% of them singletons. What was sequenced was PBMCs. The origin of the receptors is a man aged 25-45 years in good health and CMV-seronegative.

V usage is TRBV29-1 and J usage is TRBJ1-2, with D possibly being TRBD1 (6 bases). V shed 7 bases and J shed 7 bases, with 22 bases lying between them. Germline CDR1 and CDR2: SQVTM and ANQGSEA. The CDR3 has 14 residues. CDR3 sequence reads: CSARRDTSQGGYTF. The CDR3, as DNA: TGCAGCGCTCGACGGGACACATCTCAAGGTGGCTACACCTTC.

V is TRBV6-6 and J is TRBJ2-7; tentative D call: TRBD2 (5 bases). The CDR3 runs to 14 residues. V was trimmed by 4 bases and J by 7 bases, leaving 17 bases between them. Germline V gene data show CDR1 as MNHNY and CDR2 as SVGAGI (reference sequence). The DNA of the CDR3 is TGTGCCAGCAGTTCCAGACTACCAGCTAGGGAGCAGTACTTC. Protein sequence: CASSSRLPAREQYF.

This chain joins TRBV28 and TRBJ1-2; no definite D call. The CDR3 contains 14 residues. V gave up 2 bases and J gave up 3 bases, with 10 bases separating them. Germline values: CDR1 MDHEN, CDR2 SYDVKM. DNA for the CDR3: TGTGCCAGCAGTTTAGTCAGAAGTGACTATGGCTACACCTTC. Its translation is CASSLVRSDYGYTF.

The chain carries TRBV6-5 and TRBJ2-2; TRBD1 matches 7 bases. The CDR3 is made up of 13 amino acids. V shed 5 bases, J shed 7 bases, and the junction held 4 bases outside the gene matches. CDR1 MNHEY and CDR2 SVGAGI come from the germline V gene. CDR3 DNA: TGTGCCAGCAGTCTTCAGGGGGTCGGGGAGCTGTTTTTT. It encodes CASSLQGVGELFF.

The chain is built from TRBV30 and TRBJ1-3; no firm D call. Germline assignment: CDR1 GTSNPN and CDR2 SVGIG (reference sequence). The CDR3 loop spans 14 amino acids. V was trimmed by 3 bases and J by 2 bases, leaving 11 bases between them. CDR3 amino acids: CAWSPQVTGNTIYF. CDR3 in DNA: TGTGCCTGGAGCCCGCAGGTCACTGGAAACACCATATATTTT.

This clone was counted between two and nine times. The chain combines TRBV11-2 with TRBJ2-5; D might be TRBD1 (6 bases). The V gene's germline CDR1 is SGHAT and CDR2 FQNNGV. The V gene lost 5 bases and the J gene lost 3 bases, with 16 bases spanning the gap. This CDR3 is 15 amino acids long. The CDR3 bases are TGTGCCAGCAGCCCTATGGGGACAATTGAAGAGACCCAGTACTTC. Its protein product is CASSPMGTIEETQYF.

The chain is built from TRBV5-6 and TRBJ1-5; no firm D call. CDR1 SGHDT and CDR2 YYEEEE come from the germline V gene. Trimming took 1 base from V and 1 from J, leaving 6 bases between them. CDR3 size: 14 residues. CDR3 DNA: TGTGCCAGCAGCTTGTGGGCCAGCAATCAGCCCCAGCATTTT. This sequence encodes CASSLWASNQPQHF.

The J gene is TRBJ2-5, the V gene TRBV7-8; 9 bases are a match to TRBD2. The CDR3 totals 14 residues. V lost 1 base and J lost 13; bases outside the gene matches: 10. Germline V gene sequence: CDR1 SGHVS, CDR2 FQNEAQ. The CDR3 reads CASSLGLAAIGRYF. The CDR3 DNA follows: TGTGCCAGCAGCTTAGGACTAGCGGCAATCGGACGGTACTTC. Complete variable domain (other parts from reference TRBV7-8 and TRBJ2-5): GAGVSQSPRYKVAKRGQDVALRCDPISGHVSLFWYQQALGQGPEFLTYFQNEAQLDKSGLPSDRFFAERPEGSVSTLKIQRTQQEDSAVYLCASSLGLAAIGRYFGPGTRLLVL.

V usage is TRBV6-5 and J usage is TRBJ2-7; 7 positions match TRBD2. This CDR3 contains 15 residues. Trimming cost V 6 bases and J 2 bases; bases outside gene matches: 10. Germline values: CDR1 MNHEY, CDR2 SVGAGI. CDR3 nucleotides: TGTGCCAGCAGACCGGTGGTAGCGGGCCCCTACGAGCAGTACTTC. Translating it yields CASRPVVAGPYEQYF.

The chain carries TRBV7-2 and TRBJ2-1; 8 nucleotides agree with TRBD1. The CDR3 covers 11 residues. Germline V gene data show CDR1 as SGHTA and CDR2 as FQGNSA. V was pared by 6 bases and J by 15 bases, with 7 bases of the junction left unmatched. The CDR3 nucleotides read TGTGCCAGCAGTGGGGGACAGGCCCTGTTCTTC. It specifies CASSGGQALFF.

The V and J genes are TRBV10-1 and TRBJ1-5; 11 bases fit TRBD1. This CDR3 spans 16 amino acids. The V and J ends lost 10 bases and 2 bases, in that order; junction bases with no gene match: 10. In germline, CDR1 is WNHNN, CDR2 SYGVQD (reference sequence). CDR3: CATRDRGKRGNQPQHF. The DNA of the CDR3 is TGCGCCACGAGGGACAGGGGGAAAAGGGGCAATCAGCCCCAGCATTTT.

This clone was recorded a few times. The CDR3 DNA reads TGTGCCAGCAGTGTCAGGGGCGACACCGGGGAGCTGTTTTTT. It specifies CASSVRGDTGELFF. The chain recombines TRBV2 with TRBJ2-2; a possible D gene is TRBD1 (6 bases). V gave up 4 bases and J gave up 3 bases, with 9 bases separating them. The CDR3 extends over 14 amino acids. The germline CDR1 and CDR2 sequences are SNHLY and FYNNEI.

The chain combines TRBV4-2 with TRBJ2-4; D ambiguous. Per germline, CDR1 LGHNA and CDR2 YNFKEQ. The CDR3 has 18 amino acids. Trimming pared 3 bases from V and 0 bases from J, leaving 18 bases between. The CDR3 DNA sequence: TGTGCCAGCAGCCAGGATCATAATTACGAGCGAGCCAAAAACATTCAGTACTTC. Its protein product is CASSQDHNYERAKNIQYF.

The V call is TRBV6-6, the J call TRBJ2-1, with 9 bases aligning to TRBD1. After removal of 5 bases from V and 8 bases from J, the junction contained 7 bases not matched to a gene. Germline V gene lookup returns CDR1 MNHNY and CDR2 SVGAGI (reference sequence). The CDR3 has 14 amino acids. The DNA of the CDR3 is TGTGCCAGCAGTGGGGTGGACAGGGGACATGAGCAGTTCTTC. As protein: CASSGVDRGHEQFF.

This chain links TRBV6-5 with TRBJ1-5; D may be TRBD1 (6 bases). V shed 5 bases and J shed 3 bases, with 14 bases lying between them. CDR1 is MNHEY, CDR2 SVGAGI, per germline. The CDR3 consists of 15 residues. CDR3 region: CASSPGGSTNQPQHF. Written as DNA, the CDR3 is TGTGCCAGCAGTCCGGGGGGCAGCACCAATCAGCCCCAGCATTTT.

The chain carries TRBV7-9 and TRBJ1-1; D perhaps matches TRBD1 (6 bases). Germline V lookup: CDR1 SEHNR, CDR2 FQNEAQ (reference sequence). The CDR3 totals 14 residues. Trimming shortened V by 8 bases and J by 3 bases, and 16 bases separated the two germline ends. The CDR3 reads CASPLNRVDTEAFF. CDR3 in DNA: TGTGCCAGCCCCTTAAACAGGGTAGACACTGAAGCTTTCTTT.

To note about this clone: The same CDR3 also results from other DNA sequences found in this sample. The rearrangement joins TRBV5-1 to TRBJ2-2; D might be TRBD1 (5 bases). V was clipped by 5 bases and J by 0 bases, with 11 bases between them. The length of the CDR3 is 15 residues. Germline CDR1 SGHRS, CDR2 YFSETQ. DNA of the CDR3: TGCGCCAGCAGTCCGCAGGGTTCGAACACCGGGGAGCTGTTTTTT. Protein: CASSPQGSNTGELFF.

The CDR3 DNA follows: TGTGCCTGGAGTGTCTCCATCTTTAGCGGGAGTGTAGATACGCAGTATTTT. Translating gives CAWSVSIFSGSVDTQYF. The V call is TRBV30, the J call TRBJ2-3; 9 nucleotides line up with TRBD2. V trimming: 0 bases; J trimming: 5 bases; junction bases outside the gene matches: 12. CDR1 GTSNPN and CDR2 SVGIG come from the germline V gene (reference sequence). This CDR3 is 17 amino acids long.

The gene calls are TRBV9 and TRBJ2-3; 16 bases fit TRBD2. The CDR3 loop spans 20 amino acids. V lost 4 bases, J lost 7 bases, and 18 bases stayed unmatched. Germline V CDR1 and CDR2: SGDLS, YYNGEE. CDR3 in amino acids: CASSSQPGTSGGADRNTQYF. CDR3 in DNA: TGTGCCAGCAGCTCTCAACCCGGGACTAGCGGGGGGGCTGATCGAAATACGCAGTATTTT.

This clone occurred once. This chain uses TRBV5-1 with TRBJ2-1, with D hard to call. Germline CDR1 reads SGHRS; CDR2 reads YFSETQ. The CDR3 spans 15 residues. The V end lost 0 bases, the J end lost 0 bases, and 7 bases lay between the germline ends. Here the CDR3 reads CASSLDRGSYNEQFF. CDR3 nucleotides: TGCGCCAGCAGCTTGGACCGAGGCTCCTACAATGAGCAGTTCTTC.

The chain combines TRBV19 with TRBJ2-1; TRBD2 matches 9 bases. The CDR3 spans 14 residues. Per the germline V gene, CDR1 is LNHDA and CDR2 is SQIVND (reference sequence). V lost 4 bases, J lost 4 bases, and 2 bases stayed unmatched. The CDR3: CASSSLAGYNEQFF. CDR3 in DNA: TGTGCCAGTAGTAGTCTAGCGGGATACAATGAGCAGTTCTTC.

The V gene is TRBV5-4, the J gene TRBJ2-3, with 9 bases fitting TRBD2. Per germline, CDR1 SGHNT and CDR2 YYREEE (reference sequence). The CDR3 spans 17 residues. Trimming cost V 2 bases and J 3 bases; bases outside gene matches: 10. The CDR3: CASSFLLAGFSTDTQYF. The CDR3 DNA reads TGTGCCAGCAGCTTTTTACTAGCGGGTTTCTCGACAGATACGCAGTATTTT. The full variable domain, its missing parts supplied by reference TRBV5-4 and TRBJ2-3, is ETGVTQSPTHLIKTRGQQVTLRCSSQSGHNTVSWYQQALGQGPQFIFQYYREEENGRGNFPPRFSGLQFPNYSSELNVNALELDDSALYLCASSFLLAGFSTDTQYFGPGTRLTVL.

The CDR3 DNA follows: TGTGCCAGCAGCTTAGCGGGAGTTGGGGATACGCAGTATTTT. Protein: CASSLAGVGDTQYF. V and J are TRBV7-9 and TRBJ2-3, with a possible D match to TRBD2 (5 bases). Germline CDR1 SEHNR, CDR2 FQNEAQ (reference sequence). This CDR3 is 14 amino acids long. Trimming took 0 bases from V and 6 from J, leaving 10 bases between them.

The chain links TRBV2 to TRBJ1-5; 10 nucleotides align to TRBD1. V lost 11 bases and J lost 11; bases outside the gene matches: 15. CDR1 is SNHLY, CDR2 FYNNEI, per germline. This CDR3 has 14 amino acids. The CDR3 DNA reads as TGTGCCTCTTCGGGACAGGGGCCGGTGGGAGCCCAGCATTTT. It is translated as CASSGQGPVGAQHF.

The chain couples TRBV4-1 to TRBJ1-1, with a weak D call TRBD1 (6 bases). The V gene lost 1 base and the J gene lost 4 bases, with 19 bases spanning the gap. This CDR3 is 17 amino acids long. CDR1 and CDR2 (germline): MGHRA, YSYEKL. CDR3 loop: CASSQVGASGPITEAFF. The CDR3 DNA sequence: TGCGCCAGCAGCCAAGTGGGGGCTAGCGGGCCGATCACTGAAGCTTTCTTT.

The gene calls are TRBV7-2 and TRBJ2-3; 10 positions agree with TRBD2. CDR3 length equals 15 residues. Germline V gene data show CDR1 as SGHTA and CDR2 as FQGNSA. V lost 2 bases to trimming and J lost 2 bases; unmatched junction nucleotides: 1. In DNA form, the CDR3 reads TGTGCCAGCAGCTTAACTAGCGGGGTCACAGATACGCAGTATTTT. Its protein is CASSLTSGVTDTQYF.

This chain connects TRBV10-1 to TRBJ2-5; no firm D call. The germline CDR1 and CDR2 sequences are WNHNN and SYGVQD (reference sequence). The CDR3 spans 15 residues. The V end was cut by 0 bases, the J end by 5 bases, with 13 bases between. The CDR3 region is CASSESHTDGETQYF. The CDR3 DNA reads TGCGCCAGCAGTGAGTCCCACACCGACGGGGAGACCCAGTACTTC.

This clone was recorded once. J is TRBJ2-5 and V is TRBV15; 9 nucleotides align to TRBD2. Trimming at V came to 1 base and at J to 2 bases, leaving 5 bases not matched to a gene. The CDR3 runs to 16 residues. The germline CDR1 and CDR2 sequences are LNHNV and YYDKDF (reference sequence). CDR3 sequence: CATSRGRLADQETQYF. CDR3 nucleotides: TGTGCCACCAGCAGAGGGAGACTAGCGGATCAAGAGACCCAGTACTTC.

The V gene is TRBV2, the J gene TRBJ2-5, with D possibly being TRBD2 (5 bases). The CDR3 consists of 12 residues. V lost 8 bases and J lost 2, with 9 bases in between. Germline V CDR1 and CDR2: SNHLY, FYNNEI. CDR3 region: CASGEYQETQYF. The CDR3 bases are TGTGCCAGCGGGGAGTATCAAGAGACCCAGTACTTC.